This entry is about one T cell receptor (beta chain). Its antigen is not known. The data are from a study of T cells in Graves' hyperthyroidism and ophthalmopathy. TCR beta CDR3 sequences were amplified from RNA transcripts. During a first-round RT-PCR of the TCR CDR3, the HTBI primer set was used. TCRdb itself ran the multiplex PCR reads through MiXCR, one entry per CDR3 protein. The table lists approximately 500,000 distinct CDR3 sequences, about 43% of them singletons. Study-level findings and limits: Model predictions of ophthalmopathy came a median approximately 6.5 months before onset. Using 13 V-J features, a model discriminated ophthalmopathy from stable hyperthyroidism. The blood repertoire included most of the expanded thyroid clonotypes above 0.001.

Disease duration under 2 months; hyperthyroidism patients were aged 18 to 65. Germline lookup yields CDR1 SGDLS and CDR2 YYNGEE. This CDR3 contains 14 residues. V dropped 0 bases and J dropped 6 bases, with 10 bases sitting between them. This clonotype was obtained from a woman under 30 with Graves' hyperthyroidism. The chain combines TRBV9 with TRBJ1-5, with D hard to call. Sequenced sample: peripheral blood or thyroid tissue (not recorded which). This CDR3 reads CASSVGWAGQPQHF. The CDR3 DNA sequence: TGTGCCAGCAGCGTAGGATGGGCGGGTCAGCCCCAGCATTTT. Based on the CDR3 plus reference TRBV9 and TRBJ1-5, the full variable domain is DSGVTQTPKHLITATGQRVTLRCSPRSGDLSVYWYQQSLDQGLQFLIQYYNGEERAKGNILERFSAQQFPDLHSELNLSSLELGDSALYFCASSVGWAGQPQHFGDGTRLSIL.